The T cell receptor (beta chain) under discussion was sequenced for a study of glioma-infiltrating T cells after dendritic cell vaccination (dated by TCRdb to the mid-2010s). Describing the broader study: A cohort of 15 glioblastoma patients from Phase I and II dendritic cell vaccination trials was included, of whom 9 were newly diagnosed and 6 had recurrent disease. Autologous tumor lysate-pulsed dendritic cell vaccination was administered to the patients between about 2002 and 2012. The vaccine was prepared from monocyte-derived dendritic cells that were cultured for more than six days with IL-4 and GM-CSF and then pulsed overnight with autologous tumor lysate. Each patient was given three intradermal dendritic cell vaccine injections, spaced two weeks apart, in the arm below the axilla. Deep sequencing of TCR beta CDR3 regions was used to quantify tumor-infiltrating lymphocyte content and compare tumor and blood repertoires in dendritic cell-vaccinated glioblastoma patients. Survival after dendritic cell vaccination was correlated with TCR sequencing metrics, including TIL content and tumor-blood repertoire overlap. What the research found in general, with its limitations: The cohort was small and heterogeneous, with few patients having full blood and tumor sets and even fewer initial-recurrent tumor pairs. The TCR overlap response model with three groups was called speculative and said to need prospective validation. No direct relationship between TCR clonality and survival was found, suggesting a diverse polyclonal response may matter. After dendritic cell vaccination, a higher estimated pretreatment TIL content predicted longer time to progression and longer overall survival.

To be selected, patients needed enough residual fresh-frozen tumor tissue and more than two years of available survival data. None of the glioblastoma patients carried an isocitrate dehydrogenase mutation, although molecular status otherwise varied. PBMC were collected before vaccination, two weeks after the third vaccination, and at tumor progression if tumor progression occurred. Genomic DNA was extracted with the Qiagen DNeasy Blood extraction Kit. TCRB CDR3 regions were amplified from about 2 ug genomic DNA, or all available DNA if less, using the immunoSEQ assay. Multiplex PCR used 60 forward primers for TCR V beta segments and 13 reverse primers for J beta segments. To estimate the number of reads per starting template, synthetic control templates were added to each sample at limiting dilution. Reads of 87 bp were generated by sequencing on the Illumina HiSeq System. For the original study's pipeline: PCR and sequencing errors were removed by merging closely related sequences with a nearest neighbor algorithm. TCR overlap was defined as the percentage of unique tumor TCR beta sequences that were also found in the peripheral blood of the same patient. The table was pulled from immuneACCESS by TCRdb, which kept in-frame rearrangements only. Such tables lose some clones; where checked, under half of the loss comes from unresolved V genes, and the rest has no known cause. V, J and clone size were drawn from that table, and D and trimming were deduced from the DNA. Within this sample are fewer than 50,000 clones, with approximately 84% of them counted one time only. The ten largest clones add up to about 7.8% of the sample.

Details on this clone: The antigen it binds to is not known. Base qualities are not recorded, but no much larger clone differs from it by a single base.

This specimen was blood, taken before dendritic cell vaccination. This receptor was obtained from a human donor with glioblastoma.

The CDR3 protein is CASSPSTGYGNTIYF. The DNA sequence is given as TGTGCCAGCAGCCCATCGACAGGTTATGGAAACACCATATATTTT. The chain employs TRBV4-2 and TRBJ1-3, with a tentative D gene TRBD1 over 6 matching bases. The CDR3, cysteine through phenylalanine, is 15 amino acids long. Only CDR3 DNA remains: 45 bases, in frame from the first base. The germline V gene specifies LGHNA as CDR1 and YNFKEQ as CDR2. Trimming takes 4 bases from V and 3 bases from J, and the germline ends sit 13 bases apart.